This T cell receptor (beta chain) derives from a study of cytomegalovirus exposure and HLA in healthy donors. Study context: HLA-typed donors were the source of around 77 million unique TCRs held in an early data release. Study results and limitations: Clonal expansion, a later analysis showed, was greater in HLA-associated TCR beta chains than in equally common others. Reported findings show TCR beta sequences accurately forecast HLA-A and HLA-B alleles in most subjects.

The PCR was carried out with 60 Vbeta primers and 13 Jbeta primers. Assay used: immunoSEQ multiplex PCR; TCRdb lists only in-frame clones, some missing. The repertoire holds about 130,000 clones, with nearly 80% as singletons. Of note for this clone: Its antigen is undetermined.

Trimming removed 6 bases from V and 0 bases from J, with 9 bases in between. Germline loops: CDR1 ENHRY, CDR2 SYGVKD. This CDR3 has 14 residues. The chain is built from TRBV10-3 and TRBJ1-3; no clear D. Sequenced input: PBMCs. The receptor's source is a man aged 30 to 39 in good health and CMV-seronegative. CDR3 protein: CAISEPSSGNTIYF. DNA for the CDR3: TGTGCCATCAGCGAACCGAGCTCTGGAAACACCATATATTTT.